This T cell receptor (beta chain) was identified in a study of blood T cell repertoires in COVID-19. Per the authors' pipeline: How many nucleated cells were present was estimated from reference gene primer amplification. Sequenced by immunoSEQ multiplex PCR; TCRdb stores in-frame clones only, minus some. From that table come the V and J calls and clone size; the DNA was used to work out D and trimming. Here the sample spans more than 250,000 clones, around 82% being singletons. This clonotype was sampled from a woman aged 50 to 65 with acute or convalescent COVID-19. Material for sequencing was peripheral blood.

CDR3 amino acids: CASSYSDRASGNTIYF. The CDR3 DNA is TGTGCCAGCAGTTACTCCGACAGGGCCTCTGGAAACACCATATATTTT. V is TRBV6-5 and J is TRBJ1-3; the match to TRBD1 covers 7 bases. The CDR3 is 16 residues long. Germline V gives CDR1 MNHEY, CDR2 SVGAGI. Trimming cost V 0 bases and J 0 bases; bases outside gene matches: 2.